Listed here is a single T cell receptor (beta chain). This entry is derived from a study of cytomegalovirus exposure and HLA in healthy donors. Vbeta (60) and Jbeta (13) primers were used in the PCR. Produced via immunoSEQ multiplex PCR; TCRdb's table is partial and in-frame only. The listing contains tens of thousands of clones. There are 17 residues in the CDR3. Germline CDR1 reads MNHNS; CDR2 reads SASEGT. The ends were cut back, 0 bases at V and 0 bases at J, with 13 bases in the middle. This chain links TRBV6-1 with TRBJ2-3, with D unresolved. This receptor was taken from a man between 18 and 29 years old in good health and CMV-seropositive. Source material: PBMCs. The CDR3 sequence: CASSEAIVVVSTDTQYF. The CDR3, as DNA: TGTGCCAGCAGTGAAGCTATTGTAGTCGTAAGCACAGATACGCAGTATTTT.